This TCR beta chain derives from a study of blood T cell repertoires in COVID-19. About the study: The United States, Italy and Spain supplied acute and convalescent COVID-19 samples. Sources were T cells, B-cell-depleted T cells, or PBMCs; the material itself was cDNA or gDNA.

Original analysis: Reference gene primers were amplified, and this amplification served to estimate nucleated cell counts. TCRdb keeps only in-frame clones here, not all; method: immunoSEQ multiplex PCR. The V and J calls and clone size were taken over from that table, and D and trimming were inferred from the DNA. The sample holds approximately 300,000 clones, around 88% seen once. The sample comprised peripheral blood. The receptor was isolated from a woman in her 50s with acute or convalescent COVID-19.

CDR3 sequence (DNA): TGTGCCAGCAGCTTAAAGGGACAGCATAGCACAGATACGCAGTATTTT. Its translation is CASSLKGQHSTDTQYF. The J gene is TRBJ2-3, the V gene TRBV7-8; 7 bases match TRBD1. CDR3 size: 16 residues. J was trimmed by 0 bases and V by 2 bases; bases with no gene match: 5. From germline, CDR1 is SGHVS and CDR2 FQNEAQ.